This T cell receptor beta chain is drawn from a study of blood T cell repertoires in COVID-19. Study-level information: The origin of the acute and convalescent COVID-19 samples was the United States, Italy and Spain. In each case, the material was cDNA or gDNA derived from T cells, B-cell-depleted T cells, or PBMCs.

Original handling: Estimation of nucleated cell counts relied on the amplification of reference gene primers. Libraries were prepared by immunoSEQ multiplex PCR; TCRdb keeps only in-frame clonotypes and omits some of them. V, J and clone size are those of that table, while D and trimming were read from the DNA. The sample has under 200,000 clones; approximately 86% are singletons. V gave up 3 bases and J gave up 8 bases; unmatched junction bases: 11. Germline lookup yields CDR1 KGHSH and CDR2 LQKENI. The CDR3 extends over 15 amino acids. This chain links TRBV18 with TRBJ1-2; 8 bases match TRBD1. The sequence was obtained from a woman aged 55 to 70 who had recovered from COVID-19. Sequencing used peripheral blood. The CDR3 sequence is CASSPLEDRENGYTF. The CDR3 DNA follows: TGTGCCAGCTCACCTCTCGAGGACAGGGAGAACGGCTACACCTTC.